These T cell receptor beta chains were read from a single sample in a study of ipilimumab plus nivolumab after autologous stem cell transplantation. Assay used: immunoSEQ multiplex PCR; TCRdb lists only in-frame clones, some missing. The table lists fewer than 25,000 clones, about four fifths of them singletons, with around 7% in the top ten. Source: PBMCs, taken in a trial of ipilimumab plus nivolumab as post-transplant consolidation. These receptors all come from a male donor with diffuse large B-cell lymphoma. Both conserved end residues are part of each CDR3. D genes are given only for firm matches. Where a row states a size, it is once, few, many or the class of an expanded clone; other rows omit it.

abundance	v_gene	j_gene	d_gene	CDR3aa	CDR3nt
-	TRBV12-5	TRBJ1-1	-	CASGDISGWAFF	TGTGCTAGTGGGGACATATCAGGGTGGGCTTTCTTT
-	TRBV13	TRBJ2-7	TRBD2	CASSRSSGGALEQYF	TGTGCCAGCAGCCGTTCTAGCGGGGGGGCCCTCGAGCAGTACTTC
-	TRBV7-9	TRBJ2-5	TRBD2	CASSLSGGRQTQYF	TGTGCCAGCAGCTTAAGCGGGGGGAGGCAGACCCAGTACTTC
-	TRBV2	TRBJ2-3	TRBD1	CASREQGARTDTQYF	TGTGCCAGCAGAGAACAGGGGGCGCGCACAGATACGCAGTATTTT
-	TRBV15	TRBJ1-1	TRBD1	CATSRDFRGLDFTEAFF	TGTGCCACCAGCAGAGATTTCAGGGGGCTTGATTTCACTGAAGCTTTCTTT
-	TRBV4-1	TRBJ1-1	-	CASSQNQGRNTEAFF	TGCGCCAGCAGCCAAAATCAGGGGAGGAACACTGAAGCTTTCTTT
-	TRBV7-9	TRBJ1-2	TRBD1	CASSRSGTENYGYTF	TGTGCCAGCAGCAGATCCGGGACAGAAAACTATGGCTACACCTTC
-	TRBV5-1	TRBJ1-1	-	CASSKDRNTEAFF	TGCGCCAGCAGCAAGGACAGGAACACTGAAGCTTTCTTT
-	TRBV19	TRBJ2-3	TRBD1	CASSVDRVTDTQYF	TGTGCCAGTAGCGTGGACAGGGTCACCGATACGCAGTATTTT
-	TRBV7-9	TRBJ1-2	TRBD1	CASSLFTGTGGERSYGYTF	TGTGCCAGCAGCTTGTTTACCGGGACAGGGGGCGAAAGGTCCTATGGCTACACCTTC
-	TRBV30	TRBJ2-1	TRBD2	CAWSIGLAGINEQFF	TGTGCCTGGAGTATTGGTCTAGCGGGAATCAATGAGCAGTTCTTC
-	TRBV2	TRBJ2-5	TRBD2	CASRFGLAGGETQYF	TGTGCCAGCAGATTCGGACTAGCGGGGGGAGAGACCCAGTACTTC
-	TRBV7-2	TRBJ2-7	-	CASSSDPGVRIASYEQYF	TGTGCCAGCAGCTCCGACCCTGGCGTTCGGATCGCCTCCTACGAGCAGTACTTC
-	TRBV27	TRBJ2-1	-	CASSPTGNNEQFF	TGTGCCAGCAGCCCGACAGGAAACAATGAGCAGTTCTTC
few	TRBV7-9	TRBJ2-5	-	CASSTRVRETQYF	TGTGCCAGCAGCACCAGGGTCCGAGAGACCCAGTACTTC
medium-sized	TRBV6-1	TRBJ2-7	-	CASSDDRRLSYEQYF	TGTGCCAGCAGTGACGACAGACGCCTCTCCTACGAGCAGTACTTC
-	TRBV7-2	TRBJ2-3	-	CASSTTPRVDTQYF	TGTGCCAGCAGCACAACCCCAAGGGTGGATACGCAGTATTTT